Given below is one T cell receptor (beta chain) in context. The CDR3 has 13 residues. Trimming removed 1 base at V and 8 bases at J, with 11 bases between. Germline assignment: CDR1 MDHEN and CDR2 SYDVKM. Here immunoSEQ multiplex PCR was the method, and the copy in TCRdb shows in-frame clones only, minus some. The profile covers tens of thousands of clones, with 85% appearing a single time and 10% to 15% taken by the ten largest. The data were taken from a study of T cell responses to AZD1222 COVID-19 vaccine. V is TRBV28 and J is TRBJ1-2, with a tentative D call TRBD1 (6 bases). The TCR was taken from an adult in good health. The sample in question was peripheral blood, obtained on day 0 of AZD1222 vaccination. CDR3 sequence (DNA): TGTGCCAGCAGTTTATCAGACAGGAACGGCTACACCTTC. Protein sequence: CASSLSDRNGYTF.